This T cell receptor beta chain originates from a study of blood T cell repertoires in COVID-19 (dated by TCRdb to 2018 to 2021). Study-level background: Collaborator samples came from the United States, Italy and Spain and covered acute and convalescent phases of COVID-19. The prospective study material was composed of cDNA or gDNA derived from T cells, B-cell-depleted T cells, or PBMCs. Deeply sampled blood TCRbeta repertoires from subjects exposed to, actively infected with, or recovered from COVID-19 were included in the dataset. A freely available public database, intended as a resource for researchers studying the immune response to SARS-CoV-2, is where the repertoires were released. The samples were drawn from two sources: the first 160 participants of the ongoing ImmuneRACE study, and 1,200 or so subjects contributed by 6 global collaborators. Sample metadata almost always included a de-identified subject ID, COVID-19 status, age in years and sex. HLA class I and class II types, where available, came from metadata supplied by the sample provider rather than from assay-based typing.

A remark on this clone: Its antigen has not been determined. No clone much larger than this one lies a single base away; base qualities are absent.

V loses 5 bases of germline sequence and J loses 4 bases, and the interval between the two ends is 9 bases. The germline V gene (reference sequence) sets CDR1 to DFQATT and CDR2 to SNEGSKA. The CDR3, from cysteine to valine, totals 11 residues. Only the CDR3 DNA stays, 33 bases, in frame from base 1. What the research found in general, with its limitations: The quantity of clinical and demographic metadata differed by source and by participant and was supplied without curation.

TCRbeta CDR3 regions were amplified from genomic DNA using the immunoSEQ Assay, a bias-controlled multiplex PCR. Turning to the authors' computational methods: Within the assay, amplification of reference gene primers was used to estimate how many nucleated cells each sample contained. Sequence reads were collapsed and filtered to measure the absolute abundance of every unique TCRbeta CDR3 rearrangement. For each sample, productive Simpson clonality was calculated as the square root of Simpson's diversity index over productive rearrangements. Imported from immuneACCESS, the table was reduced by TCRdb to in-frame sequences with V and J called. These copies leave out some clones; in studies compared against another copy, an unresolved V gene accounts for under half, and the cause of the remainder is not known. V and J calls and clone size are as listed in that table; D and trimming were resolved from the DNA. The sample table holds more than 85,000 clones, of which around 86% were seen once. The ten largest clones represent about 3.2% of the sample.

Whole blood was collected in K2EDTA tubes by collaborating institutions according to the institutions' own protocols. For TCRbeta analysis, collaborators shipped samples in one of three forms: frozen whole blood, isolated PBMCs, or DNA extracted from either of those sample types. Sample: peripheral blood. The chain was built from TRBV20-1 and TRBJ2-7, with TRBD2 perhaps the D gene, on 6 matching bases. The TCR was taken from a woman aged 70-85 years with acute or convalescent COVID-19. The nucleotide sequence reads TGCAGTGCTCCCCGGGGGTACGAGCAGTACGTC. It specifies CSAPRGYEQYV.